A selection of T cell receptor beta chains follows, all from one sample in a study of T cell repertoires in cytomegalovirus infection. TCRdb independently ran MiXCR on the reads; one entry per CDR3 protein. The sample holds 150,000 to 200,000 distinct CDR3 sequences; about 30% are singletons and the top ten take 30% to 35%. The sequencing sample was made of PBMCs. The receptors shown here come from a human donor in good health (CMV status not recorded). Some clones in this sample may be carry-over from other donors' samples. The CDR3 runs from the conserved cysteine through the conserved F or W. The D gene is left open where the match is weak. Some rows mark clone size as missing; the rest say once, few, many or name a class of expanded clone.

clone size: few; CDR3 length: 14; V gene: TRBV7-2; D gene: NA; J gene: TRBJ2-7; CDR3 protein: CASSSLDGSYEQYF; CDR3 DNA: TGTGCCAGCAGCTCCCTCGACGGCAGCTACGAGCAGTACTTC
clone size: NA; CDR3 length: 13; V gene: TRBV2; D gene: NA; J gene: TRBJ1-5; CDR3 protein: CASMTGEGQPQHF; CDR3 DNA: TGTGCCAGCATGACAGGAGAGGGTCAGCCCCAGCATTTT
clone size: NA; CDR3 length: 12; V gene: TRBV2; D gene: NA; J gene: TRBJ2-3; CDR3 protein: CASSDPPDTQYF; CDR3 DNA: TGTGCCAGCAGTGATCCCCCAGATACGCAGTATTTT
clone size: NA; CDR3 length: 15; V gene: TRBV11-2; D gene: NA; J gene: TRBJ2-5; CDR3 protein: CASSPRTGPGETQYF; CDR3 DNA: TGTGCCAGCAGCCCCCGGACCGGGCCTGGAGAGACCCAGTACTTC
clone size: NA; CDR3 length: 13; V gene: TRBV2; D gene: NA; J gene: TRBJ2-7; CDR3 protein: CASINRASYEQYF; CDR3 DNA: TGTGCCAGCATCAACAGGGCAAGCTACGAGCAGTACTTC
clone size: NA; CDR3 length: 15; V gene: TRBV25-1; D gene: TRBD1; J gene: TRBJ1-4; CDR3 protein: CASSGAGQGEEKLFF; CDR3 DNA: TGTGCCAGCAGTGGGGCGGGACAGGGGGAAGAAAAACTGTTTTTT
clone size: NA; CDR3 length: 12; V gene: TRBV6-2/TRBV6-3; D gene: NA; J gene: TRBJ2-7; CDR3 protein: CASSAARGEQYF; CDR3 DNA: TGTGCCAGCAGCGCAGCGAGGGGAGAGCAGTACTTC
clone size: NA; CDR3 length: 10; V gene: TRBV20-1; D gene: NA; J gene: TRBJ2-5; CDR3 protein: CSASAETQYF; CDR3 DNA: TGCAGTGCTAGTGCAGAGACCCAGTACTTC
clone size: NA; CDR3 length: 15; V gene: TRBV4-1; D gene: NA; J gene: TRBJ1-1; CDR3 protein: CASSQEAPARTEAFF; CDR3 DNA: TGCGCCAGCAGCCAAGAGGCCCCCGCTAGGACTGAAGCTTTCTTT
clone size: many; CDR3 length: 16; V gene: TRBV14; D gene: NA; J gene: TRBJ1-6; CDR3 protein: CASSQGPVRQHSPLHF; CDR3 DNA: TGTGCCAGCAGCCAAGGACCCGTAAGACAGCATTCACCCCTCCACTTT
clone size: NA; CDR3 length: 14; V gene: TRBV2; D gene: NA; J gene: TRBJ1-4; CDR3 protein: CASKDRESSLKLFF; CDR3 DNA: TGTGCCAGCAAGGACCGCGAGTCCTCTTTAAAACTGTTTTTT
clone size: few; CDR3 length: 15; V gene: TRBV12-3/TRBV12-4; D gene: NA; J gene: TRBJ2-1; CDR3 protein: CASSPGGFIGNEQFF; CDR3 DNA: TGTGCCAGCAGCCCCGGAGGGTTTATCGGCAATGAGCAGTTCTTC
clone size: NA; CDR3 length: 15; V gene: TRBV7-2; D gene: TRBD1; J gene: TRBJ1-5; CDR3 protein: CASSRDRPGNQPQHF; CDR3 DNA: TGTGCCAGCAGCCGGGACAGGCCAGGGAATCAGCCCCAGCATTTT